Sequencing of this TCR beta chain was carried out in a study of blood T cell repertoires in COVID-19. Study at large: Acute and convalescent COVID-19 samples came from the United States, Italy and Spain. In each case, the material was cDNA or gDNA derived from T cells, B-cell-depleted T cells, or PBMCs.

Original processing notes: Estimation of nucleated cell counts was performed using reference gene primer amplification. Only in-frame clones appear in the TCRdb table, and some are missing; sequencing was by immunoSEQ multiplex PCR. V, J and clone size are those of that table, while D and trimming were read from the DNA. Seen here are fewer than 40,000 clones, over 70% observed once, and the top ten hold around a third. The sequencing input was peripheral blood. The TCR comes from a man aged 80 or over with acute or convalescent COVID-19.

CDR3 region: CASSQGTSGHTYEQYF. The CDR3 DNA reads TGCGCCAGCAGCCAAGGTACTAGCGGGCACACCTACGAGCAGTACTTC. The chain employs TRBV4-3 and TRBJ2-7; TRBD2 matches 9 bases. The CDR3 contains 16 residues. Trimming removed 1 base from V and 2 bases from J; junction bases left unmatched: 6. Germline lookup yields CDR1 LGHNA and CDR2 YSLEER.